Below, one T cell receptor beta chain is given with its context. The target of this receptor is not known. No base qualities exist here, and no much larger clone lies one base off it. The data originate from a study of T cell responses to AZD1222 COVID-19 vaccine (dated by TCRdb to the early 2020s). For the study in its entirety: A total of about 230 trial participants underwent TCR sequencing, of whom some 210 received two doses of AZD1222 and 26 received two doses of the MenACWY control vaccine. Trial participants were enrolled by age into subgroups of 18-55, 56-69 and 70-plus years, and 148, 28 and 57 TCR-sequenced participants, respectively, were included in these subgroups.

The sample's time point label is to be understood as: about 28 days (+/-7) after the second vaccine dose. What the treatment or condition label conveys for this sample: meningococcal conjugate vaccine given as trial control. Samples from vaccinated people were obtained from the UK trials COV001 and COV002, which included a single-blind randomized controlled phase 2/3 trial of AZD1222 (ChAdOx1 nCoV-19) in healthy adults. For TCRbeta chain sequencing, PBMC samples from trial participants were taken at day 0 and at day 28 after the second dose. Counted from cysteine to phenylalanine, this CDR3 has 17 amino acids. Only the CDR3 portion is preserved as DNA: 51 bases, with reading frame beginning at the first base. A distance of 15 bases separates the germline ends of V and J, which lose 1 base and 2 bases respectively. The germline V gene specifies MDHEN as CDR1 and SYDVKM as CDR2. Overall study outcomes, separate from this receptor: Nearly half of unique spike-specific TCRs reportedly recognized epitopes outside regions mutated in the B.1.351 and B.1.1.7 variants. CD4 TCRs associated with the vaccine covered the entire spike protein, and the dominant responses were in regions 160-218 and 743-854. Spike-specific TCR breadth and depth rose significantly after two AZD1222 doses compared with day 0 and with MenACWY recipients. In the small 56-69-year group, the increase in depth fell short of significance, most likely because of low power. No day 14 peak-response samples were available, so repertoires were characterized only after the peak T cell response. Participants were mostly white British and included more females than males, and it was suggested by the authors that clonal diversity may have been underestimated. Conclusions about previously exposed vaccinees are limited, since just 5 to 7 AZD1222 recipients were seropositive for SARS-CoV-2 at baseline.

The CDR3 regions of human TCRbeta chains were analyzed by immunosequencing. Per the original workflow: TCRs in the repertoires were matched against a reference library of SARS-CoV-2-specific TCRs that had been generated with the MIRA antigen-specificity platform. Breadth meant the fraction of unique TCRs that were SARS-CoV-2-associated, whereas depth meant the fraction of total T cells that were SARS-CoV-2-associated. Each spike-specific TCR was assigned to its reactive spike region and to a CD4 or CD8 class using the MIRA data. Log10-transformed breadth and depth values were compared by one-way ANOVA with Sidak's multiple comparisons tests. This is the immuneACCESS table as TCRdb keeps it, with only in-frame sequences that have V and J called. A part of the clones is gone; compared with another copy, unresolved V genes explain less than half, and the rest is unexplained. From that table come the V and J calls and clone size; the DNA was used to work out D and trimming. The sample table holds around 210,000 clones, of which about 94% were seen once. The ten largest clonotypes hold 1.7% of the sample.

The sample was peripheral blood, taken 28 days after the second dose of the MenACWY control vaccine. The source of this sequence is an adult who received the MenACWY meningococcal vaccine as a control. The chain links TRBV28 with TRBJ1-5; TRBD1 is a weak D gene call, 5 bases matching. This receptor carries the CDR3 CASSLLLGVGGNQPQHF. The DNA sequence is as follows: TGTGCCAGCAGTTTATTGTTGGGGGTAGGAGGCAATCAGCCCCAGCATTTT. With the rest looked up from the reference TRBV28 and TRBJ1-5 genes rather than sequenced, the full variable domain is DVKVTQSSRYLVKRTGEKVFLECVQDMDHENMFWYRQDPGLGLRLIYFSYDVKMKEKGDIPEGYSVSREKKERFSLILESASTNQTSMYLCASSLLLGVGGNQPQHFGDGTRLSIL.